What follows are 21 T cell receptor beta chains derived from one specimen sequenced in a study of cytomegalovirus exposure and HLA in healthy donors. Clones were read by immunoSEQ multiplex PCR, and TCRdb kept only the in-frame ones, dropping some. Of roughly 68,000 clones listed, over 90% are singletons. The material sequenced was PBMCs. The receptors were gathered from a woman younger than 35 in good health and CMV-seropositive.

The chain recombines TRBV19 with TRBJ2-7; 10 positions agree with TRBD1. With V trimmed by 6 bases and J by 5 bases, 7 bases remained unmatched. Germline V gives CDR1 LNHDA, CDR2 SQIVND (reference sequence). The CDR3 contains 14 residues. This CDR3 is CASRPGQGYDEQYF. The CDR3 coding sequence is TGTGCCAGTAGACCGGGACAGGGGTATGACGAGCAGTACTTC.

The chain recombines TRBV9 with TRBJ2-5; D may be TRBD2 (5 bases). Trimming shortened V by 0 bases and J by 4 bases, and 10 bases separated the two germline ends. Germline assignment: CDR1 SGDLS and CDR2 YYNGEE. The CDR3 length is 14 residues. CDR3 DNA: TGTGCCAGCAGCGTAGTTGGTGCGGGAGAGACCCAGTACTTC. Its translation is CASSVVGAGETQYF.

DNA of the CDR3: TGTGCCAGCTCCCCCGGGACAGGGGTATCCTACGAGCAGTACTTC. It specifies CASSPGTGVSYEQYF. The genes are TRBV18 and TRBJ2-7; TRBD1 aligns across 10 bases. Looked up from germline, CDR1 is KGHSH and CDR2 is LQKENI. V trimming: 6 bases; J trimming: 1 base; junction bases outside the gene matches: 6. This CDR3 has 15 amino acids.

The rearrangement joins TRBV4-1 to TRBJ2-2; TRBD1 aligns across 9 bases. The CDR3 covers 17 residues. The V gene end was trimmed by 3 bases and the J gene end by 7 bases; junction bases not matched to a gene: 12. Germline loops: CDR1 MGHRA, CDR2 YSYEKL. CDR3 loop: CASSHKKGQGMVGELFF. The DNA of the CDR3 is TGCGCCAGCAGCCACAAAAAGGGACAGGGTATGGTCGGGGAGCTGTTTTTT.

The chain couples TRBV7-9 to TRBJ2-2; the match to TRBD2 covers 10 bases. This CDR3 is built from 16 residues. After removal of 5 bases from V and 3 bases from J, the junction contained 6 bases not matched to a gene. Germline V gene lookup returns CDR1 SEHNR and CDR2 FQNEAQ (reference sequence). The CDR3 protein is CASSTGTSVYTGELFF. The CDR3 DNA sequence: TGTGCCAGCAGCACCGGGACTAGCGTTTACACCGGGGAGCTGTTTTTT.

This rearrangement joins TRBV27 to TRBJ2-1; 9 bases agree with TRBD2. Germline trimming cut 7 bases from V and 0 bases from J; bases unmatched to any gene: 10. Germline V gene sequence: CDR1 MNHEY, CDR2 SMNVEV (reference sequence). This CDR3 comprises 17 residues. CDR3 region: CASKASGILGSYNEQFF. The CDR3 bases are TGTGCCAGCAAGGCTAGCGGGATCTTGGGCTCCTACAATGAGCAGTTCTTC.

V and J are TRBV7-2 and TRBJ2-5; 10 nucleotides align to TRBD2. Germline-derived CDR1 and CDR2 are SGHTA and FQGNSA. This CDR3 spans 15 amino acids. V trimming: 5 bases; J trimming: 5 bases; junction bases outside the gene matches: 8. This chain's CDR3 is CASSPLAGAWETQYF. In DNA, the CDR3 is TGTGCCAGCAGCCCCCTAGCGGGAGCATGGGAGACCCAGTACTTC.

The rearrangement uses TRBV18 and TRBJ1-4, with D maybe TRBD1 (6 bases). Trimming took off 1 base at V and 8 bases at J, with 17 bases between the two ends. Germline V CDR1 and CDR2: KGHSH, LQKENI. The CDR3 contains 16 residues. The CDR3 region is CASSPRDISLGEKLFF. CDR3 bases: TGTGCCAGCTCACCACGGGACATTTCCCTCGGAGAAAAACTGTTTTTT.

J is TRBJ1-5 and V is TRBV28; D remains unclear. The CDR3 is 13 residues long. The V and J ends lost 3 bases and 7 bases respectively, with 10 bases between them. CDR1 MDHEN and CDR2 SYDVKM come from the germline V gene. CDR3 in DNA: TGTGCCAGCAGTTTGACGGGAATCCAGCCCCAGCATTTT. Encoded protein: CASSLTGIQPQHF.

The gene calls are TRBV2 and TRBJ1-4; the match to TRBD1 covers 7 bases. The CDR3 extends over 15 amino acids. Germline V gene data show CDR1 as SNHLY and CDR2 as FYNNEI. Germline trimming cut 8 bases from V and 4 bases from J; bases unmatched to any gene: 10. As DNA, the CDR3 is TGTGCCAGCCTTCCGGACAGGAACTTTAATGAAAAACTGTTTTTT. This sequence encodes CASLPDRNFNEKLFF.

The V gene is TRBV5-1, the J gene TRBJ2-1; TRBD2 matches at 14 bases. Germline trimming cut 4 bases from V and 0 bases from J; bases unmatched to any gene: 9. Per germline, CDR1 SGHRS and CDR2 YFSETQ. The CDR3 contains 19 residues. This chain's CDR3 is CASSKGLAGEWGSYNEQFF. As DNA, the CDR3 is TGCGCCAGCAGCAAGGGACTAGCGGGAGAGTGGGGCTCCTACAATGAGCAGTTCTTC.

The gene calls are TRBV4-1 and TRBJ1-1; 9 bases line up with TRBD1. Trimming at V came to 0 bases and at J to 5 bases, leaving 4 bases not matched to a gene. From germline, CDR1 is MGHRA and CDR2 YSYEKL. This CDR3 comprises 15 residues. CDR3 residues: CASSQDGQGRTEAFF. The DNA for the CDR3 is TGCGCCAGCAGCCAAGATGGACAGGGGAGAACTGAAGCTTTCTTT.

This chain connects TRBV28 to TRBJ2-1; a possible D gene is TRBD2 (5 bases). Germline V CDR1 and CDR2: MDHEN, SYDVKM. Trimming shortened V by 3 bases and J by 10 bases, and 16 bases separated the two germline ends. The CDR3 loop spans 14 amino acids. CDR3 loop: CASSLGGSGWEQFF. The CDR3 nucleotides read TGTGCCAGCAGTTTGGGTGGGAGTGGTTGGGAGCAGTTCTTC.

The chain recombines TRBV2 with TRBJ2-7, with a tentative D call TRBD1 (5 bases). Looked up from germline, CDR1 is SNHLY and CDR2 is FYNNEI. CDR3 length equals 13 residues. Trimming took 4 bases from V and 0 from J, leaving 7 bases between them. The CDR3 loop is CASSADSSYEQYF. DNA for the CDR3: TGTGCCAGCAGTGCAGACAGCTCCTACGAGCAGTACTTC.

This chain links TRBV5-6 with TRBJ2-7; 8 bases are a match to TRBD2. The V segment lost 4 bases and the J segment 3 bases; nucleotides outside the gene matches: 6. This CDR3 is 14 amino acids long. Looked up from germline, CDR1 is SGHDT and CDR2 is YYEEEE. CDR3 amino acids: CASSVGLAHYEQYF. CDR3 sequence (DNA): TGTGCCAGCAGCGTCGGACTAGCCCACTACGAGCAGTACTTC.

The rearrangement uses TRBV5-1 and TRBJ2-1, with TRBD1 matching 8 bases. Losses at the gene ends were 0 bases for V and 1 base for J; bases not matched to a gene: 0. The CDR3 length is 15 residues. In germline, CDR1 is SGHRS, CDR2 YFSETQ. This CDR3 is CASSLGTGSYNEQFF. CDR3 in DNA: TGCGCCAGCAGCTTGGGGACAGGGTCCTACAATGAGCAGTTCTTC.

The chain carries TRBV27 and TRBJ1-5; D possibly corresponds to TRBD1 (6 bases). The CDR3 runs to 15 residues. V was shortened by 4 bases and J by 5 bases, with 15 bases between the two germline ends. From germline, CDR1 is MNHEY and CDR2 SMNVEV (reference sequence). The CDR3 DNA sequence: TGTGCCAGCAGTTCCGCACAGGGAGCTCATCAGCCCCAGCATTTT. It codes for CASSSAQGAHQPQHF.

The J gene is TRBJ2-3, the V gene TRBV6-5; 9 bases line up with TRBD2. Germline CDR1 reads MNHEY; CDR2 reads SVGAGI. The CDR3 is made up of 16 amino acids. V shed 0 bases and J 4 bases; nucleotides not matched to a gene: 5. The CDR3 protein is CASSYSVAGGPDTQYF. For the CDR3, the DNA is TGTGCCAGCAGTTACTCTGTCGCGGGAGGGCCAGATACGCAGTATTTT.

This chain connects TRBV2 to TRBJ2-3, with 8 bases lining up with TRBD2. The germline CDR1 and CDR2 sequences are SNHLY and FYNNEI. V shed 3 bases, J shed 1 base, and the junction held 3 bases outside the gene matches. This CDR3 has 15 amino acids. The CDR3 DNA reads as TGTGCCAGCAGTGAGCTAGCGGGCCGCACAGATACGCAGTATTTT. Translated: CASSELAGRTDTQYF.

The CDR3 nucleotides read TGTGCCAGCAGGAGGGATACCGGGACTAGTCTTACCGGGGAGCTGTTTTTT. It yields the protein CASRRDTGTSLTGELFF. The V and J genes are TRBV2 and TRBJ2-2; 8 bases are shared with TRBD2. Germline lookup yields CDR1 SNHLY and CDR2 FYNNEI. J was trimmed by 5 bases and V by 6 bases; bases with no gene match: 14. This CDR3 has 17 amino acids.

The chain joins TRBV28 to TRBJ1-2, with a possible D match to TRBD1 (6 bases). The germline V gene has CDR1 MDHEN and CDR2 SYDVKM. The germline V and J ends were trimmed by 7 bases and 1 base, with 10 bases remaining between them. This CDR3 has 13 amino acids. CDR3: CASTGVNNYGYTF. DNA of the CDR3: TGTGCCAGCACAGGGGTAAATAACTATGGCTACACCTTC.